Listed below are T cell receptor beta chains from one sample, sequenced in a study of CD8+CD57+ T cells in acquired aplastic anemia. TCRdb re-called the reads through MiXCR, storing one row per CDR3 protein. The sample contains more than 150,000 distinct CDR3 sequences, 40% to 50% of which appear only once. The sequenced sample was sorted CD4+, CD8+, or CD8+CD57+ T cells (not recorded which) from PBMCs. The source is a human donor with aplastic anemia. Both conserved end residues are part of each CDR3. Fields, in order: clone size, V gene, J gene, D gene, CDR3 DNA, CDR3 protein. D genes are given only for firm matches. The listing skips clone size in some rows; elsewhere it reads once, few, many or a size class.

many,TRBV2,TRBJ2-2,.,TGTGCCAGCAGTGGCTACCTCCCCGGGGAGCTGTTTTTT,CASSGYLPGELFF
many,TRBV10-3,TRBJ2-7,.,TGTGCCGCACAGGGAGTGAGGGAGCAGTACTTC,CAAQGVREQYF
few,TRBV5-6,TRBJ1-1,TRBD1,TGTGCCAGCAGTTCGGGACAGGGGACTGAAGCTTTCTTT,CASSSGQGTEAFF
few,TRBV29-1,TRBJ1-6,.,TGCAGCGTTGGTTTCGCCAGCAATTCACCCCTCCACTTT,CSVGFASNSPLHF
.,TRBV24-1,TRBJ2-3,.,TGTGCCACCAGCGAATGGGGCACCACAGATACGCAGTATTTT,CATSEWGTTDTQYF
many,TRBV19,TRBJ1-5,.,TGTGCCAGTAGTATAATCGGGGTAAGCAATCAGCCCCAGCATTTT,CASSIIGVSNQPQHF
many,TRBV7-2,TRBJ1-1,.,TGTGCCAGCAGGCTGAACAACCCCACTGAAGCTTTCTTT,CASRLNNPTEAFF
.,TRBV19,TRBJ1-3,.,TGTGCCATTTCAGCCAACTCTGGAAACACCATATATTTT,CAISANSGNTIYF
few,TRBV27,TRBJ1-5,.,TGTGCCAGCAGGGGGGGCCGCTTTCAGCCCCAGCATTTT,CASRGGRFQPQHF
many,TRBV12-3/TRBV12-4,TRBJ2-7,TRBD2,TGTGCCAGCAGTTTCCCAGGGACTAGCGGGAGACCATACGAGCAGTACTTC,CASSFPGTSGRPYEQYF
many,TRBV3-1,TRBJ2-3,TRBD2,TGTGCCAGCAGCCCGGGACTAGTAGATACGCAGTATTTT,CASSPGLVDTQYF
once,TRBV5-6,TRBJ1-1,.,TGTGCCAGCAGCCTCCTTTCTGTGGTGAACACTGAAGCTTTCTTT,CASSLLSVVNTEAFF
.,TRBV25-1,TRBJ2-2,.,TGTGCCAGCAGTTCCCAGTGGGGCAGGGTGGTCAGCGGGGAGCTGTTTTTT,CASSSQWGRVVSGELFF
few,TRBV10-2,TRBJ1-1,TRBD1,TGCGCCAGCAGTGAGGTGGCAGGGGGACGTGGCACTGAAGCTTTCTTT,CASSEVAGGRGTEAFF
.,TRBV19,TRBJ2-4,.,TGTGCCAGTAGTATGGGCAGCCTAGCCAAAAACACTCAGTACTTC,CASSMGSLAKNTQYF
.,TRBV5-5,TRBJ1-2,.,TGTGCCAGCACTCTGGGCCAGGGGTTATCTGGCTACACCTTC,CASTLGQGLSGYTF
many,TRBV2,TRBJ1-2,.,TGTGCCAGCAGTTTTTGGGTAGCGCAGGCGGCTAACTATGGCTACACCTTC,CASSFWVAQAANYGYTF
.,TRBV19,TRBJ1-2,.,TGTGCCAGTAGCCCGAGCGGCACCTTC,CASSPSGTF